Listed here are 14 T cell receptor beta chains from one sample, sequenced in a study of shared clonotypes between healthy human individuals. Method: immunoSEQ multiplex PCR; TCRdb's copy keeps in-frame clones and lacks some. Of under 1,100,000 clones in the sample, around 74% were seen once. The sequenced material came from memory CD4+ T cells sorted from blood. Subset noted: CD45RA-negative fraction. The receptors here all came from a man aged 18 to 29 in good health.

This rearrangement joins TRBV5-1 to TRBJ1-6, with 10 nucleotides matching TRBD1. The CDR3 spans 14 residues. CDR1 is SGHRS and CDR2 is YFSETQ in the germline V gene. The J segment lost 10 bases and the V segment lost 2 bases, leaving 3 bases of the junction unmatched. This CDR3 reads CASSFGQGGSPLHF. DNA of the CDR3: TGCGCCAGCAGCTTTGGACAGGGGGGGTCACCCCTCCACTTT. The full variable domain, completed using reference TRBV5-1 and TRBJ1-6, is KAGVTQTPRYLIKTRGQQVTLSCSPISGHRSVSWYQQTPGQGLQFLFEYFSETQRNKGNFPGRFSGRQFSNSRSEMNVSTLELGDSALYLCASSFGQGGSPLHFGNGTRLTVT.

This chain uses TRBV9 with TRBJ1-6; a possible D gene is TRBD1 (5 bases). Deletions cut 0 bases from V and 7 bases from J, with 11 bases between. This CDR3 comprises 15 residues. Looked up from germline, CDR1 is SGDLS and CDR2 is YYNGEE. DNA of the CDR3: TGTGCCAGCAGCGTAGGGGCCCAGGGAAATTCACCCCTCCACTTT. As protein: CASSVGAQGNSPLHF.

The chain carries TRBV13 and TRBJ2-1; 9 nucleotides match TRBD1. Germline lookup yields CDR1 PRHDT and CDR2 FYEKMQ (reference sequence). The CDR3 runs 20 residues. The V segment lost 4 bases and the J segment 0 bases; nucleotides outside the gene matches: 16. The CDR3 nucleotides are TGTGCCAGCAGCTCCAAGGGACAGGGAGGGTGGGTAAGCTCCTACAATGAGCAGTTCTTC. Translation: CASSSKGQGGWVSSYNEQFF.

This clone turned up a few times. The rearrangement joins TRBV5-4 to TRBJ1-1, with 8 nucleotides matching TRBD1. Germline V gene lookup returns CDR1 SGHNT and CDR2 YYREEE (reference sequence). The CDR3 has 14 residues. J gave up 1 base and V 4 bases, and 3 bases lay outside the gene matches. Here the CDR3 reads CASSADRGNTEAFF. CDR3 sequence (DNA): TGTGCCAGCAGCGCCGACAGGGGGAACACTGAAGCTTTCTTT.

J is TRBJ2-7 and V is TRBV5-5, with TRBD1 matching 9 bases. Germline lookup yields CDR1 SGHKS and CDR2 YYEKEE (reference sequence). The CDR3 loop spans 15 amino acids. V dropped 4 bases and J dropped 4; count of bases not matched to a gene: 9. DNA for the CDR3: TGTGCCAGCAGCGTTCCAGGGACAGGGTGTTACGAGCAGTACTTC. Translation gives CASSVPGTGCYEQYF.

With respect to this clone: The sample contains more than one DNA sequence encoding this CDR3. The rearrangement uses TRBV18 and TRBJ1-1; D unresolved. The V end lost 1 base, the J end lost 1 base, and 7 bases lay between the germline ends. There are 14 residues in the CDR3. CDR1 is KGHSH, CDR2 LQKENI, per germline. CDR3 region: CASSPQGGNTEAFF. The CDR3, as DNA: TGTGCCAGCTCACCACAGGGAGGGAACACTGAAGCTTTCTTT.

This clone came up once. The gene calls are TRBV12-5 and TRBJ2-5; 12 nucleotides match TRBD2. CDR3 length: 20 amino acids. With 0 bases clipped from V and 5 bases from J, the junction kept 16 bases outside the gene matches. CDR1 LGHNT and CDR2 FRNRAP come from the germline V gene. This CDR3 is CASGLVLRGLGLAGTETQYF. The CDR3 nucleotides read TGTGCTAGTGGTTTGGTCCTAAGGGGCTTAGGACTAGCGGGGACCGAGACCCAGTACTTC.

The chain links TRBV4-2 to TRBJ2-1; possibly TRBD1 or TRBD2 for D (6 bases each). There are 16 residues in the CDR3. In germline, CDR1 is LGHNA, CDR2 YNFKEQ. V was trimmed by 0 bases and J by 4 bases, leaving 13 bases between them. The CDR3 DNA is TGTGCCAGCAGCCAAGATTTGGGGGGCGGTTACAATGAGCAGTTCTTC. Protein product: CASSQDLGGGYNEQFF.

The CDR3 sequence is CASSQSGTGIQPSNQPQHF. CDR3 nucleotides: TGCGCCAGCAGTCAATCCGGGACAGGAATCCAACCTAGCAATCAGCCCCAGCATTTT. This chain connects TRBV23-1 to TRBJ1-5, with TRBD1 matching 8 bases. TRBV23-1 is given ORF status, its function remaining uncertain. The CDR3 covers 19 residues. With V trimmed by 0 bases and J by 0 bases, 10 bases remained unmatched.

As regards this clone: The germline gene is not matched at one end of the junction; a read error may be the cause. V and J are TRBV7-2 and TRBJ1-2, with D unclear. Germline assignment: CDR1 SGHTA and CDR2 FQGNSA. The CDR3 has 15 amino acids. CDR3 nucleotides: TGTGCCGGCAGCTTAGTCTCTGCAGCTAACTATGGCTACACCTTC. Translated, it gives CAGSLVSAANYGYTF.

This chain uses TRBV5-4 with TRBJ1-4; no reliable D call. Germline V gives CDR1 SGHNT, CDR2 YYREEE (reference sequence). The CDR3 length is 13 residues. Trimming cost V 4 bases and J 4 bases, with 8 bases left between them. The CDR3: CASSPSLNEKLFF. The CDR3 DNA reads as TGTGCCAGCAGCCCCTCACTTAATGAAAAACTGTTTTTT. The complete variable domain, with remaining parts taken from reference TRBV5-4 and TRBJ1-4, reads ETGVTQSPTHLIKTRGQQVTLRCSSQSGHNTVSWYQQALGQGPQFIFQYYREEENGRGNFPPRFSGLQFPNYSSELNVNALELDDSALYLCASSPSLNEKLFFGSGTQLSVL.

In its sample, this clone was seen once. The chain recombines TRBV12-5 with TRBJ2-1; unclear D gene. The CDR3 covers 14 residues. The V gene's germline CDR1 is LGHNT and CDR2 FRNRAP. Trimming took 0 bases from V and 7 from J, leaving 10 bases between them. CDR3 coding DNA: TGTGCTAGTGGTTTGGTAGACCGGCAAAATGAGCAGTTCTTC. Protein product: CASGLVDRQNEQFF.

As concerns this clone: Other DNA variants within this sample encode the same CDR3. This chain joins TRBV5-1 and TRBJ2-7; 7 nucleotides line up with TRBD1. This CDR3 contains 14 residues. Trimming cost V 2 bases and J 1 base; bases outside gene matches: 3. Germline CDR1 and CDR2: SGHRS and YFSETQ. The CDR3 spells CASSLGGQSYEQYF. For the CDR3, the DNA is TGCGCCAGCAGCTTAGGGGGACAGTCCTACGAGCAGTACTTC. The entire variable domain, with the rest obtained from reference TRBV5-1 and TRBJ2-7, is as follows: KAGVTQTPRYLIKTRGQQVTLSCSPISGHRSVSWYQQTPGQGLQFLFEYFSETQRNKGNFPGRFSGRQFSNSRSEMNVSTLELGDSALYLCASSLGGQSYEQYFGPGTRLTVT.

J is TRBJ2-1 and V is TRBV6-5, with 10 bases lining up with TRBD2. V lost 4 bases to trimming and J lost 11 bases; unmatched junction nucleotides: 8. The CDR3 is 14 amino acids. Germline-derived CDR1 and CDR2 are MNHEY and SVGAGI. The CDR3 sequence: CASSSPGTSVKQFF. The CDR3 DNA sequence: TGTGCCAGCAGTTCACCCGGGACTAGCGTTAAGCAGTTCTTC.